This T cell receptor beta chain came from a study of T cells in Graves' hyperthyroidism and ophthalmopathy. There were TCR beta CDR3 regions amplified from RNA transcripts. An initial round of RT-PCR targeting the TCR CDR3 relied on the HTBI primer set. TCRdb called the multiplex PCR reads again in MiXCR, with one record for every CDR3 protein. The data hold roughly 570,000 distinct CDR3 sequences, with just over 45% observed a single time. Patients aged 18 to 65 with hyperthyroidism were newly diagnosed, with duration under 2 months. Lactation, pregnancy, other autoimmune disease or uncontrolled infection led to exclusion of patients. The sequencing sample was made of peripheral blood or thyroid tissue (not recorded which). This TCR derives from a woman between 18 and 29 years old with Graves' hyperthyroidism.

The CDR3 spells CASSTTTAAVTYEQYF. The CDR3 coding sequence is TGCGCCAGCTCCACTACTACGGCAGCGGTCACCTACGAGCAGTACTTC. The chain carries TRBV4-1 and TRBJ2-7, with a tentative D call TRBD2 (5 bases). The CDR3 loop spans 16 amino acids. Germline CDR1 MGHRA, CDR2 YSYEKL. V was shortened by 8 bases and J by 2 bases, with 22 bases between the two germline ends.